There are a few counts of the clone carrying this T cell receptor beta chain. The antigen is unknown. This entry is derived from a study of shared clonotypes between healthy human individuals. Broader study findings: The donor pool, a small one, limited the genetic and exposure-history diversity represented.

Some 28,000 T cell genomes (about 300 ng DNA) went into each PBMC replicate. TCRdb keeps only in-frame clones here, not all; method: immunoSEQ multiplex PCR. The repertoire holds hundreds of thousands of clones, just over 75% seen once, with approximately 12% in the top ten. Trimming pared 2 bases from V and 0 bases from J, leaving 13 bases between. Germline values: CDR1 MNHEY, CDR2 SVGAGI. This CDR3 region has 16 residues. The sequence derives from a woman between 35 and 50 years old in good health. Some clones in this sample may be carry-over from other donors' samples. V and J are TRBV6-5 and TRBJ1-2; unclear D gene. Input material: PBMCs. CDR3 region: CASSYGLKGANYGYTF. The CDR3 DNA is TGTGCCAGCAGTTACGGATTAAAGGGAGCTAACTATGGCTACACCTTC.